The 12 T cell receptor beta chains below come from one sample, sequenced in a study of T cell responses to AZD1222 COVID-19 vaccine. Profiled with immunoSEQ multiplex PCR; TCRdb holds only in-frame clones, not every one. The table includes 150,000 to 200,000 clones, roughly 92% detected once. The sample in question was peripheral blood, obtained on day 0 of AZD1222 vaccination. These receptors were taken from an adult in good health.

CDR3 DNA: TGTGCCAGCAGTTTCTCTGGGGCCAACGTCCTGACTTTC. Its protein product is CASSFSGANVLTF. The V call is TRBV27, the J call TRBJ2-6; D unclear. The CDR3 extends over 13 amino acids. Germline-derived CDR1 and CDR2 are MNHEY and SMNVEV (reference sequence). V lost 3 bases, J lost 0 bases, and 0 bases lay in between.

This rearrangement joins TRBV5-1 to TRBJ2-3, with 8 bases identical to TRBD2. The CDR3 contains 15 residues. The V and J ends lost 4 bases and 2 bases, in that order; junction bases with no gene match: 6. Germline V CDR1 and CDR2: SGHRS, YFSETQ. CDR3 bases: TGCGCCAGCAGCCGGGAGGGCAAACACACAGATACGCAGTATTTT. Encoded protein: CASSREGKHTDTQYF.

This chain links TRBV2 with TRBJ1-2; no reliable D call. Germline lookup yields CDR1 SNHLY and CDR2 FYNNEI. The V end lost 3 bases, the J end lost 0 bases, and 8 bases lay between the germline ends. The CDR3 spans 14 residues. The CDR3 bases are TGTGCCAGCAGTGACTGGCTTTCTAACTATGGCTACACCTTC. This translates into CASSDWLSNYGYTF.

This sequence joins TRBV18 and TRBJ1-6; weak D call: TRBD1 (6 bases). Trimming left V 2 bases short and J 6 bases short, with 11 bases between. Germline CDR1 KGHSH, CDR2 LQKENI. The CDR3 consists of 15 residues. The DNA for the CDR3 is TGTGCCAGCTCACCAGGCCCAGGGGCTAATTCACCCCTCCACTTT. This sequence encodes CASSPGPGANSPLHF.

The V call is TRBV6-5, the J call TRBJ1-2, with 8 bases matching TRBD1. Germline-derived CDR1 and CDR2 are MNHEY and SVGAGI. Trimming took 3 bases from V and 7 from J; bases not matched to a gene: 10. This CDR3 has 15 amino acids. The CDR3 reads CASSYLDRGASGYTF. CDR3 bases: TGTGCCAGCAGTTATTTAGACAGGGGAGCTAGTGGCTACACCTTC.

The chain links TRBV27 to TRBJ2-7; 13 bases align to TRBD2. Germline-derived CDR1 and CDR2 are MNHEY and SMNVEV (reference sequence). V was pared by 6 bases and J by 5 bases, with 7 bases of the junction left unmatched. The CDR3 has 15 residues. The CDR3 DNA follows: TGTGCCAGCAGGTTTTGGACTAGCGGGAGTCACGAGCAGTACTTC. Amino acid sequence: CASRFWTSGSHEQYF.

V is TRBV13 and J is TRBJ2-3, with unresolved D. V was shortened by 3 bases and J by 2 bases, with 9 bases between the two germline ends. CDR3 length: 14 amino acids. The germline V gene has CDR1 PRHDT and CDR2 FYEKMQ (reference sequence). The CDR3 protein is CASSFRQVTDTQYF. Here the CDR3 DNA reads TGTGCCAGCAGCTTTCGGCAGGTCACAGATACGCAGTATTTT. The full variable domain, rest sourced from reference TRBV13 and TRBJ2-3, is AAGVIQSPRHLIKEKRETATLKCYPIPRHDTVYWYQQGPGQDPQFLISFYEKMQSDKGSIPDRFSAQQFSDYHSELNMSSLELGDSALYFCASSFRQVTDTQYFGPGTRLTVL.

The rearrangement joins TRBV6-5 to TRBJ2-1; 9 bases fit TRBD1. This CDR3 is built from 15 residues. Germline trimming cut 1 base from V and 6 bases from J; bases unmatched to any gene: 4. Germline-derived CDR1 and CDR2 are MNHEY and SVGAGI. The CDR3 reads CASSYYGTGINEQFF. The CDR3 DNA reads TGTGCCAGCAGTTACTACGGGACAGGGATCAATGAGCAGTTCTTC.

The rearrangement uses TRBV18 and TRBJ2-3; D remains unclear. This CDR3 region has 17 residues. Germline CDR1 and CDR2: KGHSH and LQKENI. V was pared by 0 bases and J by 2 bases, with 15 bases between. CDR3 sequence: CASSPPVYSLITDTQYF. The CDR3 DNA is TGTGCCAGCTCACCACCGGTCTACTCACTGATCACAGATACGCAGTATTTT.

The gene calls are TRBV15 and TRBJ1-4; 7 bases fit TRBD1. The length of the CDR3 is 19 residues. V lost 0 bases to trimming and J lost 1 base; unmatched junction nucleotides: 11. Per the germline V gene, CDR1 is LNHNV and CDR2 is YYDKDF (reference sequence). The CDR3 DNA sequence: TGTGCCACCAGCAGAGAGGCCGAGACAGGGTGGGAAACTAATGAAAAACTGTTTTTT. Translation: CATSREAETGWETNEKLFF.

The chain recombines TRBV6-2 or TRBV6-3 with TRBJ1-5; 9 bases map to TRBD1. CDR3 length: 15 residues. Germline V gives CDR1 MNHEY, CDR2 SVGEGT. With 5 bases clipped from V and 1 base from J, the junction kept 3 bases outside the gene matches. CDR3 protein: CASSRTGASNQPQHF. DNA of the CDR3: TGTGCCAGCAGTCGGACAGGGGCGAGCAATCAGCCCCAGCATTTT.

The rearrangement links TRBV28 to TRBJ2-1, with 9 bases identical to TRBD1. V was pared by 7 bases and J by 5 bases, with 9 bases of the junction left unmatched. Germline loops: CDR1 MDHEN, CDR2 SYDVKM. The length of the CDR3 is 15 residues. The CDR3 sequence is CASTRATGGNNEQFF. Written as DNA, the CDR3 is TGTGCCAGCACCCGAGCGACAGGGGGAAACAATGAGCAGTTCTTC.